This T cell receptor (beta chain) emerged from a study of shared clonotypes between healthy human individuals. Study-level background: A couple of women and a few men aged 18 to 49 made up the donors. Study observations and caveats: In general, naive subsets displayed greater estimated richness than memory subsets did.

CDR1 and CDR2 (germline): SGHRS, YFSETQ. The V gene lost 4 bases and the J gene lost 0 bases, with 14 bases spanning the gap. The CDR3 loop spans 15 amino acids. CD4+ cells underwent separation, giving CD45RA+ naive and CD45RA-negative memory subsets. Comment on this clone: The antigen remains undetermined.

In the authors' workflow: There were no quality scores in the junction-only immunoSEQ sequences, so filtering differed. Method: immunoSEQ multiplex PCR; TCRdb's copy keeps in-frame clones and lacks some. Clone size and the V and J calls come from that table; the DNA yielded D and trimming. Among more than 2,000,000 clones listed, over 85% were seen once. Source material: naive CD4+ T cells sorted from blood. Subset in this sample: CD45RA+ positively selected. The TCR sequence derives from a man younger than 30 in good health. V is TRBV5-1 and J is TRBJ2-7; the D gene is possibly TRBD2 (7 bases). CDR3 bases: TGCGCCAGCAGCCCTGGGAGGGGGATCTCCTACGAGCAGTACTTC. Protein product: CASSPGRGISYEQYF.